This TCR beta chain was found in a study of T cells in Graves' hyperthyroidism and ophthalmopathy. Notes on the study in general: Blood also held most thyroid clonotypes expanded beyond 0.001.

TCR beta CDR3 regions were amplified from RNA transcripts. The HTBI primer set served for first-round RT-PCR of the TCR CDR3. TCRdb redid the calling of the multiplex PCR reads with MiXCR, one entry per CDR3 protein. In the table there are about 400,000 distinct CDR3 sequences, around a sixth of which are singletons. Between the trimmed V and J ends, which lost 3 bases and 5 bases, there was a span of 15 bases. CDR3 size: 15 residues. Germline CDR1 KGHDR, CDR2 SFDVKD. This clonotype occurred a few times. Its antigen remains unknown. This chain uses TRBV24-1 with TRBJ2-5, with D possibly TRBD1 on 5 matching bases. Sequenced input: blood. The receptor comes from a woman aged 18-35 years with Graves' hyperthyroidism. In DNA, the CDR3 is TGTGCCACCAGTGATGGGGCGAGAGGTAGGGAGACCCAGTACTTC. Protein: CATSDGARGRETQYF.